This is a list of T cell receptor beta chains from one sample in a study of identical twins. TCRdb itself ran the 5' RACE reads through MiXCR, one entry per CDR3 protein. In the table there are some 500,000 distinct CDR3 sequences, 9.6% of which are singletons. These data also featured in a second study, about yellow fever vaccine responses in identical twins.

Sequenced input: PBMCs. All receptors derive from a woman aged 18-29 years in good health. CDR3s include the opening cysteine and the closing phenylalanine or tryptophan. D genes are given only for firm matches. Some rows have no size entry. The others give once, few or many, or a class for an expanded clone.

abundance,j_gene,d_gene,v_gene,CDR3aa,CDR3nt
NA,TRBJ2-2,NA,TRBV20-1,CSARDIGLLTGELFF,TGCAGTGCTAGAGATATAGGACTCCTCACCGGGGAGCTGTTTTTT
many,TRBJ1-6,NA,TRBV12-3/TRBV12-4,CASRPSYNSPLHF,TGTGCCAGCCGGCCCTCCTATAATTCACCCCTCCACTTT
many,TRBJ2-2,TRBD2,TRBV5-1,CASSLTSGGELFF,TGCGCCAGCAGCTTGACTAGCGGCGGGGAGCTGTTTTTT
many,TRBJ2-1,NA,TRBV24-1,CATSDSEGRVDEQFF,TGTGCCACCAGTGATTCCGAGGGACGAGTGGATGAGCAGTTCTTC
NA,TRBJ2-7,TRBD1,TRBV6-1,CASSLGQGRSYEQYF,TGTGCCAGCAGCTTGGGACAGGGGCGGTCCTACGAGCAGTACTTC
NA,TRBJ1-5,NA,TRBV12-3/TRBV12-4,CASSLWGSDQPQHF,TGTGCCAGCAGTTTGTGGGGGTCGGATCAGCCCCAGCATTTT
many,TRBJ2-5,TRBD2,TRBV12-3/TRBV12-4,CASSFGGRSETQYF,TGTGCCAGCAGTTTCGGCGGGAGGTCAGAGACCCAGTACTTC
few,TRBJ2-2,NA,TRBV11-1,CASSLVRGNTGELFF,TGTGCCAGCAGCTTAGTGAGGGGGAACACCGGGGAGCTGTTTTTT
few,TRBJ1-3,NA,TRBV3-1,CASSTRTPRTSGNTIYF,TGTGCCAGCAGCACCAGGACACCGAGAACCTCTGGAAACACCATATATTTT
NA,TRBJ2-7,NA,TRBV6-2/TRBV6-3,CASRLPTPSEQYF,TGTGCCAGCCGGCTACCTACTCCTTCGGAGCAGTACTTC
once,TRBJ2-3,NA,TRBV5-1,CASSLAARAADTQYF,TGCGCCAGCAGCTTGGCCGCGAGGGCTGCAGATACGCAGTATTTT
NA,TRBJ2-1,NA,TRBV7-2,CASSLAAGLNREQFF,TGTGCCAGCAGCTTAGCAGCGGGCCTCAACAGGGAGCAGTTCTTC
few,TRBJ2-5,NA,TRBV7-9,CASSSRREETQYF,TGTGCCAGCAGCTCCCGACGTGAGGAGACCCAGTACTTC
NA,TRBJ2-3,TRBD2,TRBV20-1,CSASGTSGRDTQYF,TGCAGTGCTAGCGGGACTAGCGGGAGAGATACGCAGTATTTT
NA,TRBJ2-2,TRBD2,TRBV12-3/TRBV12-4,CASSPKYPSGRTGELFF,TGTGCCAGCAGTCCGAAGTATCCCAGCGGGAGGACCGGGGAGCTGTTTTTT
few,TRBJ2-3,NA,TRBV28,CATVPRDEYTDTQYF,TGTGCCACAGTACCGAGGGATGAGTATACAGATACGCAGTATTTT
many,TRBJ2-3,TRBD2,TRBV7-9,CASSFSGSADTQYF,TGTGCCAGCAGCTTTAGCGGGAGTGCAGATACGCAGTATTTT
many,TRBJ2-7,NA,TRBV29-1,CSVGGGSYEQYF,TGCAGCGTTGGAGGGGGTTCCTACGAGCAGTACTTC
NA,TRBJ1-2,NA,TRBV29-1,CSVDGTGNYGYTF,TGCAGCGTTGACGGGACGGGTAACTATGGCTACACCTTC
few,TRBJ2-1,TRBD2,TRBV24-1,CATRTSGGNEQFF,TGTGCCACCCGTACTAGCGGGGGTAATGAGCAGTTCTTC
NA,TRBJ2-7,NA,TRBV6-5,CASSYLAGTPAHEQYF,TGTGCCAGCAGTTACCTGGCGGGCACCCCAGCACACGAGCAGTACTTC
many,TRBJ2-7,NA,TRBV27,CASSPSVGYEQYF,TGTGCCAGCAGTCCGAGTGTCGGGTACGAGCAGTACTTC
few,TRBJ1-1,TRBD1,TRBV27,CASSGTGAEAFF,TGTGCCAGCAGCGGGACAGGGGCTGAAGCTTTCTTT
NA,TRBJ2-1,TRBD2,TRBV20-1,CSLAGGLDEQFF,TGCAGCCTAGCGGGAGGCCTGGATGAGCAGTTCTTC
many,TRBJ2-3,TRBD2,TRBV29-1,CSVERGADTQYF,TGCAGCGTTGAACGGGGGGCAGATACGCAGTATTTT
few,TRBJ2-5,TRBD2,TRBV5-4,CASSVDGSGYQETQYF,TGTGCCAGCAGCGTTGATGGTAGCGGGTACCAAGAGACCCAGTACTTC
many,TRBJ2-2,NA,TRBV4-3,CASSPGTSNTGELFF,TGCGCCAGCAGCCCGGGGACATCGAACACCGGGGAGCTGTTTTTT
many,TRBJ1-1,NA,TRBV20-1,CSAREAPVNTEAFF,TGCAGTGCTAGAGAAGCTCCGGTGAACACTGAAGCTTTCTTT